Ten or more counts support the clone carrying this T cell receptor beta chain. The CDR3 spans 14 residues. The germline V gene has CDR1 MNHNS and CDR2 SASEGT. V lost 7 bases, J lost 4 bases, and 2 bases stayed unmatched. The data belong to a study of response to subunit inactivated influenza vaccine. MiXCR, applied by TCRdb to the RT-PCR reads, yields one record per CDR3 protein. The data hold approximately 530,000 distinct CDR3 sequences, with approximately 13% observed a single time. Here the sequenced sample was PBMCs from blood, taken roughly 46 days after vaccination. The chain carries TRBV6-1 and TRBJ2-1; 12 bases fit TRBD2. The sequence derives from a man over 45 who received an inactivated influenza vaccine. CDR3 residues: CASKTSGGYNEQFF. As DNA, the CDR3 is TGTGCCAGCAAAACTAGCGGGGGGTACAATGAGCAGTTCTTC.